These T cell receptor beta chains were read from a single sample in a study of technical replicates of blood from several donors. The table came from immunoSEQ multiplex PCR; TCRdb's copy has only in-frame clones and leaves some out. The repertoire holds approximately 78,000 clones, with roughly 96% as singletons. The specimen sequenced was T cells isolated from PBMCs. Receptors were obtained from a human donor in good health. The CDR3 runs from the conserved cysteine through the conserved F or W. D genes are given only for firm matches. For some rows the clone size is stated as once, few or many, or as a class when expanded; others skip it.

J gene | D gene | V gene | clone size | CDR3 protein | CDR3 DNA
TRBJ1-5 | . | TRBV27 | . | CASRRNSRPLYSNQPQHF | TGTGCCAGCAGGCGAAACAGCCGACCCTTATATAGCAATCAGCCCCAGCATTTT
TRBJ2-2 | TRBD2 | TRBV9 | . | CASRTSGGASGELFF | TGTGCCAGCCGGACTAGCGGGGGGGCTTCCGGGGAGCTGTTTTTT
TRBJ2-7 | . | TRBV5-1 | . | CASSLGDFLGRDYEQYF | TGCGCCAGCAGCTTGGGGGACTTCCTCGGAAGGGACTACGAGCAGTACTTC
TRBJ1-1 | TRBD1 | TRBV11-3 | . | CASSKRTGRNLGTEAFF | TGTGCCAGCAGCAAGAGGACAGGGAGAAATCTTGGCACTGAAGCTTTCTTT
TRBJ1-4 | TRBD1 | TRBV19 | . | CASGDRVHEKLFF | TGTGCCAGTGGCGACAGGGTCCATGAAAAACTGTTTTTT
TRBJ1-2 | . | TRBV10-2 | . | CASSESIVRGQYGYTF | TGCGCCAGCAGTGAGTCGATCGTCAGGGGCCAATATGGCTACACCTTC
TRBJ1-6 | . | TRBV2 | . | CASSELDLASYNSPLHF | TGTGCCAGCAGTGAGCTAGACCTCGCGAGCTATAATTCACCCCTCCACTTT
TRBJ1-2 | TRBD1 | TRBV30 | . | CAWSPRQGAYGYTF | TGTGCCTGGAGCCCCCGACAGGGGGCTTATGGCTACACCTTC
TRBJ1-2 | . | TRBV15 | . | CATSRATGGANYGYTF | TGTGCCACCAGCAGAGCTACCGGAGGAGCTAACTATGGCTACACCTTC
TRBJ2-7 | TRBD1 | TRBV2 | . | CASPGQGVHEQYF | TGTGCCAGCCCGGGACAGGGGGTCCACGAGCAGTACTTC
TRBJ2-3 | . | TRBV28 | . | CASRWSGDTQYF | TGTGCCAGCAGATGGTCAGGAGATACGCAGTATTTT
TRBJ2-5 | TRBD2 | TRBV13 | . | CASSSETSGRAKETQYF | TGTGCCAGCAGCTCCGAGACTAGCGGGAGGGCCAAAGAGACCCAGTACTTC
TRBJ1-3 | . | TRBV4-1 | . | CASSQDGAGRGNTIYF | TGCGCCAGCAGCCAAGATGGTGCGGGCCGGGGAAACACCATATATTTT
TRBJ2-7 | . | TRBV7-8 | once | CASSFVRGPYEQYF | TGTGCCAGCAGCTTCGTTAGGGGCCCCTACGAGCAGTACTTC
TRBJ2-7 | TRBD2 | TRBV4-1 | . | CASSQVSPSGRSSPYEQYF | TGCGCCAGCAGCCAAGTGTCGCCTAGCGGGAGAAGCTCTCCCTACGAGCAGTACTTC
TRBJ2-7 | TRBD2 | TRBV5-1 | . | CASSLELAGPKQYF | TGCGCCAGCAGCTTAGAGCTAGCGGGACCAAAGCAGTACTTC
TRBJ2-7 | TRBD2 | TRBV6-1 | . | CASSVGLAAVYEQYF | TGTGCCAGCAGTGTGGGACTAGCGGCCGTCTACGAGCAGTACTTC
TRBJ2-5 | TRBD2 | TRBV11-2 | once | CASSGAGTSGLETQYF | TGTGCCAGCAGCGGAGCCGGGACTAGCGGGTTAGAGACCCAGTACTTC
TRBJ1-2 | TRBD1 | TRBV9 | . | CASSVVGDSTNYGYTF | TGTGCCAGCAGCGTAGTGGGGGACAGCACTAACTATGGCTACACCTTC
TRBJ2-3 | . | TRBV5-8 | . | CASSLGLVFTDTQYF | TGTGCCAGCAGCTTGGGACTAGTGTTTACAGATACGCAGTATTTT
TRBJ2-7 | . | TRBV7-2 | . | CASSSREMSYEQYF | TGTGCCAGCAGCTCCCGGGAGATGAGTTACGAGCAGTACTTC
TRBJ2-5 | TRBD2 | TRBV5-4 | . | CASSLVGGAETQYF | TGTGCCAGCAGCTTGGTGGGAGGGGCCGAGACCCAGTACTTC
TRBJ2-5 | TRBD2 | TRBV6-1 | . | CASGASGRQETQYF | TGTGCCAGCGGAGCTAGCGGGCGACAAGAGACCCAGTACTTC
TRBJ2-1 | TRBD2 | TRBV28 | once | CASSFGRSGGRGYNEQFF | TGTGCCAGCAGTTTTGGGCGATCCGGCGGGAGAGGGTACAATGAGCAGTTCTTC
TRBJ2-5 | TRBD1 | TRBV11-2 | . | CASSQTGGRETQYF | TGTGCCAGCAGCCAGACAGGGGGCCGGGAGACCCAGTACTTC
TRBJ1-1 | . | TRBV18 | . | CASSPPGQSLEENTEAFF | TGTGCCAGCTCACCTCCCGGACAGTCCCTTGAGGAGAACACTGAAGCTTTCTTT
TRBJ2-5 | . | TRBV15 | . | CATSGRQKETQYF | TGTGCCACCAGCGGAAGACAGAAAGAGACCCAGTACTTC
TRBJ1-2 | . | TRBV7-3 | . | CASSPAGDYGYTF | TGTGCCAGCAGCCCCGCGGGGGACTATGGCTACACCTTC
TRBJ2-2 | . | TRBV6-5 | . | CASSYIGAETGELFF | TGTGCCAGCAGTTACATTGGGGCCGAAACCGGGGAGCTGTTTTTT
TRBJ1-4 | . | TRBV11-3 | . | CASSPEGGNEKLFF | TGTGCCAGCAGCCCCGAGGGAGGGAATGAAAAACTGTTTTTT
TRBJ2-7 | TRBD2 | TRBV7-2 | . | CASRRGLADSYEQYF | TGTGCCAGCAGAAGGGGACTAGCGGACTCCTACGAGCAGTACTTC
TRBJ2-1 | TRBD2 | TRBV7-8 | . | CASSLGLAGVSEQFF | TGTGCCAGCAGCTTAGGACTAGCGGGAGTGAGTGAGCAGTTCTTC
TRBJ1-3 | TRBD1 | TRBV6-5 | once | CASRRRGLGDTIYF | TGTGCCAGCAGGCGTAGGGGGCTCGGGGACACCATATATTTT
TRBJ2-7 | TRBD1 | TRBV5-1 | . | CASSRDRDEQYF | TGCGCCAGCAGCAGAGACAGGGACGAGCAGTACTTC
TRBJ2-7 | . | TRBV6-5 | . | CASSYRQTTYEQYF | TGTGCCAGCAGTTACCGGCAGACAACCTACGAGCAGTACTTC
TRBJ2-7 | . | TRBV13 | . | CASSVWDTSYEQYF | TGTGCCAGCAGCGTCTGGGACACCTCCTACGAGCAGTACTTC
TRBJ2-7 | TRBD1 | TRBV28 | . | CASSPVGQGSYEQYF | TGTGCCAGCAGTCCTGTTGGACAGGGATCCTACGAGCAGTACTTC